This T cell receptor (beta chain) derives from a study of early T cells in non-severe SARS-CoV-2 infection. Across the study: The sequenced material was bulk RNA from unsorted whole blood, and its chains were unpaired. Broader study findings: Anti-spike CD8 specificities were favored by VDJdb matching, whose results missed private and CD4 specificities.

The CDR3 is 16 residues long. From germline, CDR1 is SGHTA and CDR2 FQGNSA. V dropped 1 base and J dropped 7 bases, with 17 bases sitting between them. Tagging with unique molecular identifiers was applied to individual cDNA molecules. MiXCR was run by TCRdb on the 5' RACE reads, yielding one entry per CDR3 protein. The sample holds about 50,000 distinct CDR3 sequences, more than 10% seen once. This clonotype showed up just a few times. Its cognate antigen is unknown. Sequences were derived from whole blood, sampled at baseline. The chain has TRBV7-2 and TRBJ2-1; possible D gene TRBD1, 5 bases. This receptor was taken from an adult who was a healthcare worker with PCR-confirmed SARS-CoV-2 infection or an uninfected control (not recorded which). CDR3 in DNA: TGTGCCAGCAGCTTAGTGGTAGGTCAGGGTGCGAATGAGCAGTTCTTC. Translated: CASSLVVGQGANEQFF. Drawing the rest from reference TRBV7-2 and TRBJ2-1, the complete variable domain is GAGVSQSPSNKVTEKGKDVELRCDPISGHTALYWYRQSLGQGLEFLIYFQGNSAPDKSGLPSDRFSAERTGGSVSTLTIQRTQQEDSAVYLCASSLVVGQGANEQFFGPGTRLTVL.